This is a list of T cell receptor beta chains from one sample in a study of cytomegalovirus exposure and HLA in healthy donors. Measured with immunoSEQ multiplex PCR; TCRdb has only the in-frame clones, and not every one. This table has about 120,000 clones, over 70% appearing once. The sample was PBMCs. The receptors here all came from a woman aged 50 to 60 in good health and CMV-seropositive. Each CDR3 is given with its conserved first and last residue. A D gene is named only where the DNA matches it firmly. Not every row has a clone size; where given, it reads once, few, many or a size class.

D gene: TRBD2
V gene: TRBV10-3
J gene: TRBJ2-7
clone size: .
CDR3 DNA: TGTGCCATCAGTGAGGGGGGGGTCGCCGGGGGCGAGCAGTACTTC
CDR3 protein: CAISEGGVAGGEQYF

D gene: .
V gene: TRBV19
J gene: TRBJ2-3
clone size: .
CDR3 DNA: TGTGCCAGTCGGCAAGAGGGGGCAGATACGCAGTATTTT
CDR3 protein: CASRQEGADTQYF

D gene: .
V gene: TRBV5-1
J gene: TRBJ2-3
clone size: once
CDR3 DNA: TGCGCCAGCAGCTCTGCCAGGGGTGACACAGATACGCAGTATTTT
CDR3 protein: CASSSARGDTDTQYF

D gene: .
V gene: TRBV15
J gene: TRBJ1-4
clone size: .
CDR3 DNA: TGTGCCACCAGCAGAGGATGGGGCAATGAAAAACTGTTTTTT
CDR3 protein: CATSRGWGNEKLFF

D gene: .
V gene: TRBV6-1
J gene: TRBJ2-7
clone size: .
CDR3 DNA: TGTGCCAGCAGTGATCAGAGGGACGAGCAGTACTTC
CDR3 protein: CASSDQRDEQYF

D gene: TRBD1
V gene: TRBV7-9
J gene: TRBJ2-7
clone size: .
CDR3 DNA: TGTGCCAGCAGCTTCGGGACAGCCTACGAGCAGTACTTC
CDR3 protein: CASSFGTAYEQYF

D gene: .
V gene: TRBV11-2
J gene: TRBJ2-7
clone size: .
CDR3 DNA: TGTGCCAGCAGCTTAGACGACAGTTTTTACGAGCAGTACTTC
CDR3 protein: CASSLDDSFYEQYF

D gene: TRBD2
V gene: TRBV27
J gene: TRBJ2-7
clone size: .
CDR3 DNA: TGTGCCAGCAGTCGGGGCGCGGGAGGGATCGAGCAGTACTTC
CDR3 protein: CASSRGAGGIEQYF

D gene: TRBD1
V gene: TRBV29-1
J gene: TRBJ2-3
clone size: .
CDR3 DNA: TGCAGCGTGGGACAGGGGGGAGCAGATACGCAGTATTTT
CDR3 protein: CSVGQGGADTQYF

D gene: .
V gene: TRBV19
J gene: TRBJ2-7
clone size: .
CDR3 DNA: TGTGCCAGTAGTAAAACAGGGAACTCCTACGAGCAGTACTTC
CDR3 protein: CASSKTGNSYEQYF

D gene: .
V gene: TRBV29-1
J gene: TRBJ2-5
clone size: .
CDR3 DNA: TGCAGCGTTGGGGCAGAATCCTACAAGCAGTACTTC
CDR3 protein: CSVGAESYKQYF

D gene: TRBD1
V gene: TRBV5-8
J gene: TRBJ2-3
clone size: .
CDR3 DNA: TGTGCCAGCAGCCGGACAGGGGCCCTCTATGGCACAGATACGCAGTATTTT
CDR3 protein: CASSRTGALYGTDTQYF

D gene: .
V gene: TRBV30
J gene: TRBJ2-5
clone size: .
CDR3 DNA: TGTGCCTGGACGCCTCTAGCGATAAATGGAGAGACCCAGTACTTC
CDR3 protein: CAWTPLAINGETQYF

D gene: .
V gene: TRBV7-2
J gene: TRBJ2-7
clone size: .
CDR3 DNA: TGTGCCAGCAGCCTACCCTCCTACGAGCAGTACTTC
CDR3 protein: CASSLPSYEQYF

D gene: .
V gene: TRBV9
J gene: TRBJ1-5
clone size: .
CDR3 DNA: TGTGCCAGCAGCCCCAGTGGGGGACACGGTCAGCCCCAGCATTTT
CDR3 protein: CASSPSGGHGQPQHF

D gene: .
V gene: TRBV28
J gene: TRBJ2-7
clone size: .
CDR3 DNA: TGTGCCAGCAGGGGACTGGGGGACGAGCAGTACTTC
CDR3 protein: CASRGLGDEQYF

D gene: TRBD1
V gene: TRBV28
J gene: TRBJ2-5
clone size: few
CDR3 DNA: TGTGCCAGCACCCCATCGAGGGGACAGGGTAGTCAGACCCAGTACTTC
CDR3 protein: CASTPSRGQGSQTQYF

D gene: TRBD1
V gene: TRBV5-1
J gene: TRBJ2-1
clone size: few
CDR3 DNA: TGCGCCAGCAGCAACCGGGACAGGGGAGGGAATGAGCAGTTCTTC
CDR3 protein: CASSNRDRGGNEQFF

D gene: .
V gene: TRBV4-1
J gene: TRBJ1-2
clone size: once
CDR3 DNA: TGCGCCAGCAGCCCCGGCGGCAGGGGCCCTATTGGCTACACCTTC
CDR3 protein: CASSPGGRGPIGYTF

D gene: .
V gene: TRBV27
J gene: TRBJ1-6
clone size: .
CDR3 DNA: TGTGCCAGCAGTCCCCTCCAGGGGCCCTATAATTCACCCCTCCACTTT
CDR3 protein: CASSPLQGPYNSPLHF

D gene: .
V gene: TRBV30
J gene: TRBJ1-5
clone size: .
CDR3 DNA: TGTGCCTGGAGCGGGACATCGAATCAGCCCCAGCATTTT
CDR3 protein: CAWSGTSNQPQHF

D gene: .
V gene: TRBV4-3
J gene: TRBJ2-1
clone size: .
CDR3 DNA: TGCGCCAGCAGCCAAGAGCCCAGTGGAGGGGCTGAGCAGTTCTTC
CDR3 protein: CASSQEPSGGAEQFF

D gene: TRBD2
V gene: TRBV10-2
J gene: TRBJ2-4
clone size: .
CDR3 DNA: TGCGCCAGCGAGGGACTAGCCTCCGGCATTCAGTACTTC
CDR3 protein: CASEGLASGIQYF

D gene: .
V gene: TRBV7-2
J gene: TRBJ1-4
clone size: .
CDR3 DNA: TGTGCCAGCAGCTTAGACGGATTCGTGGGGGCAAACGATGAAAAACTGTTTTTT
CDR3 protein: CASSLDGFVGANDEKLFF

D gene: .
V gene: TRBV9
J gene: TRBJ2-7
clone size: few
CDR3 DNA: TGTGCCAGCAGCCCGGGGCTCGGGGGCGAGCAGTACTTC
CDR3 protein: CASSPGLGGEQYF

D gene: .
V gene: TRBV30
J gene: TRBJ2-5
clone size: .
CDR3 DNA: TGTGCCTGGAGTAAAGCGGGCCAAGAGACCCAGTACTTC
CDR3 protein: CAWSKAGQETQYF

D gene: .
V gene: TRBV30
J gene: TRBJ2-5
clone size: .
CDR3 DNA: TGTGCCTGGAAACCGCTACAAGAGACCCAGTACTTC
CDR3 protein: CAWKPLQETQYF

D gene: TRBD1
V gene: TRBV6-6
J gene: TRBJ1-5
clone size: .
CDR3 DNA: TGTGCCAGCAGTTACGGGACGCTTGACAGGGTGGCCCAGCATTTT
CDR3 protein: CASSYGTLDRVAQHF

D gene: .
V gene: TRBV19
J gene: TRBJ1-5
clone size: few
CDR3 DNA: TGTGCCAGTAGTCTCATCGGGGGCAATCAGCCCCAGCATTTT
CDR3 protein: CASSLIGGNQPQHF

D gene: .
V gene: TRBV6-6
J gene: TRBJ2-2
clone size: once
CDR3 DNA: TGTGCCAGCGCCTGGGGCGGCACCGGGGAGCTGTTTTTT
CDR3 protein: CASAWGGTGELFF

D gene: TRBD2
V gene: TRBV29-1
J gene: TRBJ2-1
clone size: .
CDR3 DNA: TGCAGCGCTACCGGGACTAGCACCACCGATGAGCAGTTCTTC
CDR3 protein: CSATGTSTTDEQFF

D gene: .
V gene: TRBV6-6
J gene: TRBJ2-6
clone size: few
CDR3 DNA: TGTGCCAGCAGTTACGCGGGGGACAGGCGAAGGGACGTCCTGACTTTC
CDR3 protein: CASSYAGDRRRDVLTF

D gene: .
V gene: TRBV6-1
J gene: TRBJ1-6
clone size: .
CDR3 DNA: TGTGCCAGCAGCCACGATACAGGGCTTAATTCACCCCTCCACTTT
CDR3 protein: CASSHDTGLNSPLHF

D gene: .
V gene: TRBV7-6
J gene: TRBJ1-1
clone size: few
CDR3 DNA: TGTGCCAGCAGCCAAACAGGGTTTGCTGAAGCTTTCTTT
CDR3 protein: CASSQTGFAEAFF

D gene: TRBD2
V gene: TRBV29-1
J gene: TRBJ2-7
clone size: .
CDR3 DNA: TGCAGCGTTGATCGGGGGGGGCATGGATCCTACGAGCAGTACTTC
CDR3 protein: CSVDRGGHGSYEQYF

D gene: .
V gene: TRBV4-1
J gene: TRBJ1-2
clone size: .
CDR3 DNA: TGCGCCAGCAGCCAAGCCGGGACTCACTATGGCTACACCTTC
CDR3 protein: CASSQAGTHYGYTF

D gene: TRBD2
V gene: TRBV5-1
J gene: TRBJ2-3
clone size: .
CDR3 DNA: TGCGCCAGCAGCTTGGAAGGCGGGGGGGTCTCGTATACGCAGTATTTT
CDR3 protein: CASSLEGGGVSYTQYF

D gene: .
V gene: TRBV28
J gene: TRBJ1-4
clone size: .
CDR3 DNA: TGTGCCAGCAGTGCCCAGGGGAGTTATGAAAAACTGTTTTTT
CDR3 protein: CASSAQGSYEKLFF

D gene: TRBD2
V gene: TRBV28
J gene: TRBJ2-2
clone size: once
CDR3 DNA: TGTGCCAGCATCTGGGGGAGGGGCACCGGGGAGCTGTTTTTT
CDR3 protein: CASIWGRGTGELFF

D gene: TRBD2
V gene: TRBV7-2
J gene: TRBJ2-1
clone size: once
CDR3 DNA: TGTGCCAGCAGTGATAGCGGGGGTCAGTCCTACAATGAGCAGTTCTTC
CDR3 protein: CASSDSGGQSYNEQFF

D gene: TRBD1
V gene: TRBV7-3
J gene: TRBJ2-6
clone size: .
CDR3 DNA: TGTGCCAGCAGCTTAAAGCCGGGGACAGCTTTCCCCCTGTCTGGGGCCAACGTCCTGACTTTC
CDR3 protein: CASSLKPGTAFPLSGANVLTF

D gene: .
V gene: TRBV10-3
J gene: TRBJ2-7
clone size: .
CDR3 DNA: TGTGCCATCAGTGATTCGTGGGACTTCGGTTACGAGCAGTACTTC
CDR3 protein: CAISDSWDFGYEQYF

D gene: TRBD2
V gene: TRBV28
J gene: TRBJ2-7
clone size: .
CDR3 DNA: TGTGCCAGCAGTGGAACCGGGACTAGCGTTAAATCCTACGAGCAGTACTTC
CDR3 protein: CASSGTGTSVKSYEQYF

D gene: .
V gene: TRBV28
J gene: TRBJ1-5
clone size: .
CDR3 DNA: TGTGCCAGCAGTCCCCCGTGGGGCCTCGATCAGCCCCAGCATTTT
CDR3 protein: CASSPPWGLDQPQHF

D gene: .
V gene: TRBV5-4
J gene: TRBJ2-7
clone size: medium-sized
CDR3 DNA: TGTGCCAGCAGCTTGGCCGAACTAGAGGAGGACTACGAGCAGTACTTC
CDR3 protein: CASSLAELEEDYEQYF

D gene: TRBD1
V gene: TRBV7-2
J gene: TRBJ1-1
clone size: .
CDR3 DNA: TGTGCCAGCAGCTTAGGCCCTTTGGGACAGATGAACACTGAAGCTTTCTTT
CDR3 protein: CASSLGPLGQMNTEAFF

D gene: TRBD2
V gene: TRBV4-3
J gene: TRBJ2-7
clone size: .
CDR3 DNA: TGCGCCAGCAGCCAAGACACTAGCGGGAGTCTGTACGAGCAGTACTTC
CDR3 protein: CASSQDTSGSLYEQYF

D gene: .
V gene: TRBV5-4
J gene: TRBJ2-5
clone size: .
CDR3 DNA: TGTGCCAGCAGCGGAATAGCGGAAGAGACCCAGTACTTC
CDR3 protein: CASSGIAEETQYF

D gene: TRBD1
V gene: TRBV6-1
J gene: TRBJ2-7
clone size: .
CDR3 DNA: TGTGCCAGCATCGGAGGAGGACAGGGGGCAGTCGAGCAGTACTTC
CDR3 protein: CASIGGGQGAVEQYF

D gene: .
V gene: TRBV5-1
J gene: TRBJ1-5
clone size: .
CDR3 DNA: TGCGCCAGCAGCTTGTCCCCTCTGGAGGGCAGGACTCAGCCCCAGCATTTT
CDR3 protein: CASSLSPLEGRTQPQHF

D gene: TRBD1
V gene: TRBV10-3
J gene: TRBJ1-2
clone size: once
CDR3 DNA: TGTGCCATCAGTGTTCGCCAGGGGGATGGCTACACCTTC
CDR3 protein: CAISVRQGDGYTF